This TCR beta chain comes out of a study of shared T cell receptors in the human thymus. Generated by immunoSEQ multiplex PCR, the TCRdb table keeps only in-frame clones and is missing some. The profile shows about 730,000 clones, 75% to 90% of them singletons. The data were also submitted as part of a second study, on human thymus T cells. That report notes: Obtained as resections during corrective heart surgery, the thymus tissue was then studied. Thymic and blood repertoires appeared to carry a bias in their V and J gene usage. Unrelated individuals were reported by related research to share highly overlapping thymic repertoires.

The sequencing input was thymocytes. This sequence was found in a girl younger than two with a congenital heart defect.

DNA of the CDR3: TGTGCCAGCAGTTCTCAGGTCAGGCACACTGAAGCTTTCTTT. This translates into CASSSQVRHTEAFF. The chain has TRBV27 and TRBJ1-1; D is unclear. CDR3 length: 14 amino acids. Trimming cost V 4 bases and J 3 bases, with 12 bases left between them. CDR1 MNHEY and CDR2 SMNVEV come from the germline V gene (reference sequence).